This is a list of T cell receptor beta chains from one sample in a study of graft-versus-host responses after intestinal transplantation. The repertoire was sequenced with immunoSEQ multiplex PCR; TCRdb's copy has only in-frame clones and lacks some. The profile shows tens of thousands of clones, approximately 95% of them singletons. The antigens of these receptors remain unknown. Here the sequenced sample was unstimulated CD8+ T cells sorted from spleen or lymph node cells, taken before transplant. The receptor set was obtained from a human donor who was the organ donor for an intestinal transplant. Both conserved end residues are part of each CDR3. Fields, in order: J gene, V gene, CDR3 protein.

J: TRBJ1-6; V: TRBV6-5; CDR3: CASSPDRGNSPLHF
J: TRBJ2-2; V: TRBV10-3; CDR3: CAIRRTGEDTGELFF
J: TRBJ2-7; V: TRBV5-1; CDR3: CASSPEGSGGFTYEQYF
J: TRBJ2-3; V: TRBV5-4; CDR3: CASSPQRSVFSGTDTQYF
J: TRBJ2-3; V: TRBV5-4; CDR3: CASSTTSGGTDTQYF
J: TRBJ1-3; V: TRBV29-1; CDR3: CSVDSPYGNTIYF
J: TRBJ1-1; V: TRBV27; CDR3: CASSLSARSWDTEAFF
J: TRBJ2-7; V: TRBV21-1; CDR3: CASSRQRSRGFKDEQYF
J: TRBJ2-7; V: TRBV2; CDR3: CASRPGTSGGVYEQYF
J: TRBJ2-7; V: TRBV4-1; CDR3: CASSPEGGFLGDEQYF
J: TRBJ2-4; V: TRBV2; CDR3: CASSPHGTSKNIQYF
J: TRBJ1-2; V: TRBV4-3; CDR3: CASSQTGSKTEGYTF
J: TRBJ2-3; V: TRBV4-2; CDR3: CASSQESLTIFSTDTQYF
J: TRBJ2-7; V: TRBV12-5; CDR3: CASGLGQGKIYEQYF
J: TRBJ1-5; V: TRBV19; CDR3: CASSTGLQPQHF
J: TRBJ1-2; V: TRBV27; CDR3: CASSLVGAIYGYTF
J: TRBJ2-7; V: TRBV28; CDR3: CASRIGGALDVYF
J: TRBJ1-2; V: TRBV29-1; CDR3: CSAGTGEGYTF
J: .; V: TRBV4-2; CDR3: CASSQEVADYYEQYF
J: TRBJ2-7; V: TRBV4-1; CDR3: CASSNRDREGEQYF
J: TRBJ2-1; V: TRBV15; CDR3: CATHTGGSYNEQFF
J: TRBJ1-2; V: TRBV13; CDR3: CASSHGTGVSYGYTF
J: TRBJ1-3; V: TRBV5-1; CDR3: CASSLLASGEGNTIYF
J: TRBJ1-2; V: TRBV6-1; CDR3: CASRTHGGPYGYTF
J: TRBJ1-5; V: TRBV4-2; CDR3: CASSQDGEMSNQPQHF
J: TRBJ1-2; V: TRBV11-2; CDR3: CASRSGDNYGYTF
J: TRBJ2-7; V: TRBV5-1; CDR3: CASSFAGMVDYEQYF
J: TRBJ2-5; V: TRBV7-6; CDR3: CASSLTASRNQETQYF
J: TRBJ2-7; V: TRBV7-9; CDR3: CASSAGGPIYEQYF
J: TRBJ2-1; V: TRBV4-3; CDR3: CASSQLAGGNYNEQFF
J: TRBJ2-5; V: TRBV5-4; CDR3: CASSPSQGLETQYF
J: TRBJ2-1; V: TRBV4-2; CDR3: CASSQDGGAPGNEQFF
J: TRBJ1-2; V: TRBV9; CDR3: CASSDTGANYGYTF
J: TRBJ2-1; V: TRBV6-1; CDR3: CASSEAGLYNEQFF
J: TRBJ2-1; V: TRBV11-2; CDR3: CASSPRTSGALNEQFF
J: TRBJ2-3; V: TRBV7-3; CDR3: CATLAGKDTDTQYF
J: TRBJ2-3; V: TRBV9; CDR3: CASSLTGGTDTQYF
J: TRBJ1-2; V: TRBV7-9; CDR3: CASSFGQGDPYGYTF
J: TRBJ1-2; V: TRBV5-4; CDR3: CASSLWIADNYGYTF
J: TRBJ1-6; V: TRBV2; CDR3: CASSELQGHNNSPLHF
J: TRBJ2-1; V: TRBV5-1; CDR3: CASSLFGGPIYNEQFF
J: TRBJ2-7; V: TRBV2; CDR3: CASSVGGAFSYEQYF
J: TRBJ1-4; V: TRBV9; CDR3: CASSVTPSQGGEKLFF
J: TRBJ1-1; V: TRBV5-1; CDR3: CASSSQQGLNTEAFF
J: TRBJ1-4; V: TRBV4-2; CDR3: CASSARVGSNEKLFF
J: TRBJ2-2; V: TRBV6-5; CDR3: CASSMGTGELFF
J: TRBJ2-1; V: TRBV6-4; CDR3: CASSALAGERDEQFF
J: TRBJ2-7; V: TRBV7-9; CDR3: CASSPRTGPNEQYF
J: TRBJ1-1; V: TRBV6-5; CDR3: CAKEGSRVGTEAFF
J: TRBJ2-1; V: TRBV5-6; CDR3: CASSLIRGLGNEQFF
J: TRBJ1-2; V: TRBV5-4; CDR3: CASSRNRGLDFDGYTF
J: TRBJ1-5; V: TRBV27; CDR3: CASSPPNQPQHF
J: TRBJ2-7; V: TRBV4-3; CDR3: CASSQDLSYEQYF